A single sample gave rise to the 27 T cell receptor beta chains below, sequenced in a study of early T cells in non-severe SARS-CoV-2 infection. TCRdb passed the 5' RACE reads through MiXCR, listing each CDR3 protein once. This table holds roughly 69,000 distinct CDR3 sequences, about 9% found once. The material sequenced was whole blood. These receptors were collected from an adult who was a healthcare worker with PCR-confirmed SARS-CoV-2 infection or an uninfected control (not recorded which).

This clonotype was picked up a small number of times. The chain uses TRBV5-4 and TRBJ2-1, with 11 bases aligning to TRBD2. V dropped 3 bases and J dropped 0; count of bases not matched to a gene: 8. This CDR3 region has 18 residues. Germline loops: CDR1 SGHNT, CDR2 YYREEE (reference sequence). CDR3: CASSSGASGRSSYNEQFF. The DNA of the CDR3 is TGTGCCAGCAGCTCTGGGGCTAGCGGGAGGAGCTCCTACAATGAGCAGTTCTTC.

In its sample, this clonotype was seen many times. V usage is TRBV5-4 and J usage is TRBJ2-1; maybe TRBD2 (6 bases). Germline CDR1 and CDR2: SGHNT and YYREEE (reference sequence). The V gene lost 2 bases and the J gene lost 3 bases, with 12 bases spanning the gap. This CDR3 contains 15 residues. CDR3: CASSFPGSIYNEQFF. CDR3 in DNA: TGTGCCAGCAGCTTTCCCGGGAGCATCTACAATGAGCAGTTCTTC.

In its sample, this clonotype was seen many times. The chain joins TRBV20-1 to TRBJ1-2; D may be TRBD1 (5 bases). V was cut by 2 bases and J by 5 bases, with 9 bases left in between. Germline V gene lookup returns CDR1 DFQATT and CDR2 SNEGSKA (reference sequence). The length of the CDR3 is 12 residues. In DNA form, the CDR3 reads TGCAGTGCTAGAACGACAGTTTATGGCTACACCTTC. The encoded protein is CSARTTVYGYTF.

This clonotype was observed at least ten times. This chain uses TRBV6-1 with TRBJ2-1, with D possibly matching TRBD1 (6 bases). This CDR3 has 15 amino acids. Germline V gene data show CDR1 as MNHNS and CDR2 as SASEGT. V lost 8 bases, J lost 9 bases, and 23 bases lay in between. CDR3 loop: CASQTGNLGYGEQFF. In DNA form, the CDR3 reads TGTGCCAGCCAAACAGGGAACCTAGGCTACGGTGAGCAGTTCTTC.

This chain connects TRBV5-1 to TRBJ2-1; 10 nucleotides align to TRBD1. Germline V lookup: CDR1 SGHRS, CDR2 YFSETQ. CDR3 length equals 15 residues. Unmatched junction bases numbered 8, after V lost 3 bases and J lost 8 bases. The CDR3: CASSSSGTGVDEQFF. In DNA form, the CDR3 reads TGCGCCAGCAGCTCCTCCGGGACAGGGGTCGATGAGCAGTTCTTC.

The V call is TRBV20-1, the J call TRBJ2-7; the D is unclear. CDR3 length: 15 amino acids. V shed 6 bases and J shed 3 bases, with 21 bases lying between them. The germline CDR1 and CDR2 sequences are DFQATT and SNEGSKA (reference sequence). The CDR3 protein is CSAISSGPADYEQYF. CDR3 nucleotide sequence: TGCAGTGCCATCTCAAGTGGGCCGGCAGACTACGAGCAGTACTTC.

This clonotype was detected many times. The V gene is TRBV7-2, the J gene TRBJ2-1; D unresolved. The germline CDR1 and CDR2 sequences are SGHTA and FQGNSA. This CDR3 is built from 13 residues. The germline V and J ends were trimmed by 4 bases and 4 bases, with 8 bases remaining between them. As DNA, the CDR3 is TGTGCCAGCAGCTCGGACGGGTACAATGAGCAGTTCTTC. Its translation: CASSSDGYNEQFF.

This clonotype was seen many times. The chain uses TRBV5-1 and TRBJ2-7; D not resolved. V was clipped by 0 bases and J by 2 bases, with 12 bases between them. Germline V gene data show CDR1 as SGHRS and CDR2 as YFSETQ. The CDR3 extends over 15 amino acids. The CDR3 DNA follows: TGCGCCAGCAGCTTGGAGGGTAGCCCAACCTACGAGCAGTACTTC. Translating gives CASSLEGSPTYEQYF.

Ten or more counts support this clonotype. V usage is TRBV11-3 and J usage is TRBJ2-7; TRBD2 might be the D (5 bases). CDR1 SGHNT and CDR2 YENEEA come from the germline V gene. V gave up 4 bases and J gave up 7 bases, with 17 bases separating them. The CDR3 is 14 residues long. CDR3 coding DNA: TGTGCCAGCAGCTCATCCTTCCGGGGTCGGGAGCAGTACTTC. Translation: CASSSSFRGREQYF.

This chain uses TRBV29-1 with TRBJ1-1; tentatively, D is TRBD1 (6 bases). The germline V and J ends were trimmed by 6 bases and 7 bases, with 21 bases remaining between them. The CDR3 covers 14 residues. CDR1 is SQVTM, CDR2 ANQGSEA, per germline. As DNA, the CDR3 is TGCAGCGTCTCCCGGGGGGGCGGTAGCATTGAAGCTTTCTTT. Protein: CSVSRGGGSIEAFF.

The sample holds many counts of this clonotype. The chain couples TRBV20-1 to TRBJ1-5; TRBD1 aligns across 7 bases. Germline values: CDR1 DFQATT, CDR2 SNEGSKA (reference sequence). The V and J ends lost 5 bases and 4 bases, in that order; junction bases with no gene match: 8. CDR3 length: 14 amino acids. Here the CDR3 DNA reads TGCAGTGCTTGGGACAGCATAGATAATCAGCCCCAGCATTTT. Its protein product is CSAWDSIDNQPQHF.

CDR3 sequence: CASKGCSYNEQFF. CDR3 nucleotide sequence: TGCGCCAGCAAAGGCTGCTCCTACAATGAGCAGTTCTTC. The V gene is TRBV10-1, the J gene TRBJ2-1; no clear D gene. Per germline, CDR1 WNHNN and CDR2 SYGVQD (reference sequence). V lost 7 bases and J lost 0, with 7 bases in between. The CDR3 runs to 13 residues.

This clonotype was seen many times. The CDR3 loop reads CASSLDSGGTDTQYF. The CDR3 nucleotides read TGTGCCAGCAGCTTAGACTCAGGGGGCACAGATACGCAGTATTTT. The rearrangement uses TRBV7-9 and TRBJ2-3; D is perhaps TRBD1 (6 bases). From germline, CDR1 is SEHNR and CDR2 FQNEAQ (reference sequence). The CDR3 has 15 amino acids. The V end was cut by 1 base, the J end by 1 base, with 9 bases between.

The chain recombines TRBV20-1 with TRBJ2-7, with 9 bases aligning to TRBD2. CDR1 and CDR2 from the germline V gene are DFQATT and SNEGSKA (reference sequence). The CDR3 sequence is 15 residues long. CDR3 DNA sequence: TGCAGGGTTGTGGGCATAGCGGGAGACTCCTACGAGCAGTACTTC. It encodes CRVVGIAGDSYEQYF.

This chain joins TRBV10-3 and TRBJ2-1; D perhaps matches TRBD2 (5 bases). The CDR3 is made up of 15 amino acids. Trimming shortened V by 4 bases and J by 4 bases, and 14 bases separated the two germline ends. CDR1 and CDR2 (germline): ENHRY, SYGVKD. The CDR3 region is CAISGRLAEYNEQFF. CDR3 DNA sequence: TGTGCCATCAGTGGTCGTCTAGCAGAATACAATGAGCAGTTCTTC.

The DNA of the CDR3 is TGTGCCAGCAGTTTTTTCACAGATACGCAGTATTTT. Protein: CASSFFTDTQYF. The chain has TRBV28 and TRBJ2-3; D remains unclear. V shed 3 bases and J shed 2 bases, with 3 bases lying between them. Germline lookup yields CDR1 MDHEN and CDR2 SYDVKM. The CDR3 contains 12 residues.

This clonotype was detected ten times or more. At one end, the junction sequence differs from germline, possibly due to a read error. The chain has TRBV3-1 and TRBJ2-4; 7 bases align to TRBD1. Germline V gene data show CDR1 as LGHDT and CDR2 as YNNKEL (reference sequence). This CDR3 is built from 11 residues. The CDR3 DNA sequence: TGTGCCAGCAGCGGGGGAGACAGGGTTGTCTTC. Residues: CASSGGDRVVF.

This clonotype was seen only a few times. The chain carries TRBV18 and TRBJ2-3; 11 nucleotides line up with TRBD2. Germline CDR1 and CDR2: KGHSH and LQKENI. The CDR3 spans 16 residues. Trimming at V came to 0 bases and at J to 8 bases, leaving 7 bases not matched to a gene. The CDR3 DNA reads as TGTGCCAGCTCACCACCCGGGACTAGCGGCTCCGGTACGCAGTATTTT. It specifies CASSPPGTSGSGTQYF.

This clonotype was counted at least ten times. CDR3 nucleotides: TGTGCCAGCAGCTTGGTCCGGAGGGGTGAAGCTTTCTTT. Protein: CASSLVRRGEAFF. The chain joins TRBV11-2 to TRBJ1-1; D might be TRBD1 (5 bases). V was clipped by 3 bases and J by 7 bases, with 12 bases between them. Germline lookup yields CDR1 SGHAT and CDR2 FQNNGV. This CDR3 spans 13 amino acids.

There are many counts of this clonotype. This rearrangement joins TRBV7-9 to TRBJ1-2, with D maybe TRBD1 (5 bases). V was trimmed by 1 base and J by 3 bases, leaving 9 bases between them. Germline V gene lookup returns CDR1 SEHNR and CDR2 FQNEAQ (reference sequence). The CDR3 extends over 14 amino acids. The CDR3 here is CASSLGREDYGYTF. The CDR3 DNA is TGTGCCAGCAGCTTAGGCAGGGAGGACTATGGCTACACCTTC.

This clonotype was picked up a small number of times. Here the CDR3 reads CASSVEAGEKLFF. In DNA, the CDR3 is TGTGCCAGCAGCGTAGAAGCAGGCGAAAAACTGTTTTTT. The chain is built from TRBV9 and TRBJ1-4, with unresolved D. This CDR3 spans 13 amino acids. V lost 0 bases and J 8 bases, leaving 8 bases between the germline ends. Germline V lookup: CDR1 SGDLS, CDR2 YYNGEE.

This clonotype was observed many times. The chain is built from TRBV24-1 and TRBJ2-2, with D possibly being TRBD2 (5 bases). This CDR3 is built from 19 residues. The germline CDR1 and CDR2 sequences are KGHDR and SFDVKD. Deletions cut 3 bases from V and 4 bases from J, with 23 bases between. The CDR3 protein is CATSDDLGTRAAVTGELFF. CDR3 coding DNA: TGTGCCACCAGTGATGACTTGGGCACCCGGGCAGCGGTCACCGGGGAGCTGTTTTTT.

This clonotype has at least ten counts. V usage is TRBV20-1 and J usage is TRBJ1-1, with D possibly being TRBD1 (6 bases). This CDR3 region has 15 residues. The ends were cut back, 0 bases at V and 0 bases at J, with 11 bases in the middle. Germline V lookup: CDR1 DFQATT, CDR2 SNEGSKA (reference sequence). CDR3 loop: CSARDAGAMNTEAFF. For the CDR3, the DNA is TGCAGTGCTAGAGACGCAGGGGCTATGAACACTGAAGCTTTCTTT.

This clonotype was counted at least ten times. V gene TRBV7-9 combines with J gene TRBJ1-1; D perhaps matches TRBD1 (5 bases). This CDR3 comprises 13 residues. CDR1 and CDR2 from the germline V gene are SEHNR and FQNEAQ (reference sequence). The V and J ends lost 1 base and 5 bases respectively, with 8 bases between them. The CDR3 spells CASSLDGATEAFF. CDR3 bases: TGTGCCAGCAGCTTAGATGGGGCGACTGAAGCTTTCTTT.

This clonotype came up many times. This chain joins TRBV7-9 and TRBJ1-5, with D unresolved. Germline assignment: CDR1 SEHNR and CDR2 FQNEAQ (reference sequence). Deletions cut 6 bases from V and 2 bases from J, with 14 bases between. This CDR3 has 15 residues. The CDR3 region has the DNA TGTGCCAGCAGGTATGGTACGTGGTGCAATCAGCCCCAGCATTTT. This translates into CASRYGTWCNQPQHF.

This clonotype has a handful of counts. This chain joins TRBV20-1 and TRBJ1-2, with unresolved D. The V gene's germline CDR1 is DFQATT and CDR2 SNEGSKA (reference sequence). The CDR3 runs to 13 residues. V was cut by 4 bases and J by 1 base, with 10 bases left in between. The CDR3: CSATVTINYGYTF. CDR3 nucleotide sequence: TGCAGTGCTACCGTCACTATTAACTATGGCTACACCTTC.

In this sample, this clonotype turned up a few times. This chain uses TRBV7-9 with TRBJ1-1; D is uncertain. The CDR3 contains 14 residues. The ends were cut back, 0 bases at V and 1 base at J, with 6 bases in the middle. Germline loops: CDR1 SEHNR, CDR2 FQNEAQ (reference sequence). CDR3 residues: CASSLARGNTEAFF. The CDR3 nucleotides are TGTGCCAGCAGCTTAGCGCGGGGGAACACTGAAGCTTTCTTT.